Listed here is a single T cell receptor beta chain. These data belong to a study of shared clonotypes between healthy human individuals. The data were produced by immunoSEQ multiplex PCR, yet TCRdb's version contains in-frame clones alone and is incomplete. The sample yields some 2.4 million clones, 93% seen once. This CDR3 is 16 amino acids long. Germline assignment: CDR1 SGHVS and CDR2 FQNEAQ. The germline V and J ends were trimmed by 5 bases and 4 bases, with 21 bases remaining between them. The chain has TRBV7-8 and TRBJ2-7, with D perhaps TRBD1 (5 bases). The source material was naive CD4+ T cells from PBMCs. Sample subset: CD45RA+ positively selected. The TCR was taken from a man aged 18 to 30 in good health. Some clones in this sample may be carry-over from other donors' samples. The CDR3 sequence is CASSQGRAPGSYEQYF. CDR3 bases: TGTGCCAGCAGCCAGGGAAGGGCGCCGGGTTCGTACGAGCAGTACTTC.